These 30 T cell receptor beta chains originate from one sample sequenced in a study of control samples from healthy donors and cancer patients. Method: immunoSEQ multiplex PCR; TCRdb's copy keeps in-frame clones and lacks some. The table shows some 250,000 clones, with roughly 87% occurring only once. The sequencing input was PBMCs. Source of these receptors: a woman in her fifties or sixties with lung cancer.

The genes are TRBV2 and TRBJ1-4, with 9 bases lining up with TRBD1. The V segment lost 10 bases and the J segment 6 bases; nucleotides outside the gene matches: 12. CDR3 size: 15 residues. Germline V gene data show CDR1 as SNHLY and CDR2 as FYNNEI. For the CDR3, the DNA is TGTGCCACACAACCTTCGACAGGGGGGTATGAAAAACTGTTTTTT. This codes for CATQPSTGGYEKLFF. Looking up the rest from reference TRBV2 and TRBJ1-4 gives the full variable domain: EPEVTQTPSHQVTQMGQEVILRCVPISNHLYFYWYRQILGQKVEFLVSFYNNEISEKSEIFDDQFSVERPDGSNFTLKIRSTKLEDSAMYFCATQPSTGGYEKLFFGSGTQLSVL.

This clone has at least ten counts. V gene TRBV12-3 or TRBV12-4 combines with J gene TRBJ2-3; 7 bases are shared with TRBD2. The CDR3 runs 11 residues. The junction had 2 bases not matched to a gene; V was cut back by 5 bases and J by 9 bases. In DNA form, the CDR3 reads TGTGCCAGCAGTCCTAGCGGCACGCAGTATTTT. Translating it yields CASSPSGTQYF.

This rearrangement joins TRBV5-6 to TRBJ1-2, with 7 bases matching TRBD1. Germline V gene lookup returns CDR1 SGHDT and CDR2 YYEEEE. The CDR3 loop spans 15 amino acids. V was clipped by 3 bases and J by 2 bases; unmatched bases: 7. Here the CDR3 DNA reads TGTGCCAGCAGCTCGAATTCACAGGGGAACTATGGCTACACCTTC. Encoded protein: CASSSNSQGNYGYTF.

V and J are TRBV9 and TRBJ2-4; 8 nucleotides agree with TRBD2. Germline V gives CDR1 SGDLS, CDR2 YYNGEE. The CDR3 is made up of 16 amino acids. J lost 5 bases, V lost 0 bases, and 7 bases had no gene match. CDR3 in amino acids: CASSVDPGGVQNIQYF. The CDR3, as DNA: TGTGCCAGCAGCGTAGACCCGGGAGGGGTCCAAAACATTCAGTACTTC.

V gene TRBV2 combines with J gene TRBJ2-2; TRBD1 aligns across 12 bases. J gave up 6 bases and V 8 bases, and 7 bases lay outside the gene matches. Germline CDR1 is SNHLY and CDR2 is FYNNEI. The CDR3 consists of 15 residues. CDR3 loop: CASPRGTGGSGELFF. The CDR3 DNA follows: TGTGCCAGCCCCCGCGGGACAGGGGGCTCCGGGGAGCTGTTTTTT. The full variable domain, rest sourced from reference TRBV2 and TRBJ2-2, is EPEVTQTPSHQVTQMGQEVILRCVPISNHLYFYWYRQILGQKVEFLVSFYNNEISEKSEIFDDQFSVERPDGSNFTLKIRSTKLEDSAMYFCASPRGTGGSGELFFGEGSRLTVL.

The CDR3, as DNA: TGTGCCAGCAGTAGGCCGGGACTGAACAATGAGCAGTTCTTC. Its protein is CASSRPGLNNEQFF. The rearrangement uses TRBV6-5 and TRBJ2-1, with D possibly TRBD2 on 6 matching bases. Trimming took off 5 bases at V and 5 bases at J, with 13 bases between the two ends. This CDR3 has 14 amino acids. Per germline, CDR1 MNHEY and CDR2 SVGAGI.

The chain combines TRBV7-6 with TRBJ1-5; 9 bases agree with TRBD1. V dropped 5 bases and J dropped 4; count of bases not matched to a gene: 6. The germline V gene has CDR1 SGHVS and CDR2 FNYEAQ. The CDR3 sequence is 15 residues long. In nucleotides, the CDR3 is TGTGCCAGCAGCCCGGGGACAGGGCGGAATCAGCCCCAGCATTTT. This sequence encodes CASSPGTGRNQPQHF.

The V gene is TRBV28, the J gene TRBJ1-6; maybe TRBD1 (6 bases). The CDR3 is 15 amino acids. V was trimmed by 5 bases and J by 13 bases, leaving 21 bases between them. Germline CDR1 MDHEN, CDR2 SYDVKM. CDR3 in DNA: TGTGCCAGCAGTGGGGGCGGGGGGGCCATCTTCCCCCTCCACTTT. This sequence encodes CASSGGGGAIFPLHF.

This clone was recorded only once. The gene calls are TRBV29-1 and TRBJ1-1; D remains ambiguous. The CDR3 is 11 amino acids. Germline-derived CDR1 and CDR2 are SQVTM and ANQGSEA. V gave up 7 bases and J gave up 1 base, with 7 bases separating them. CDR3 sequence: CSALGNTEAFF. The CDR3 bases are TGCAGCGCCCTCGGGAACACTGAAGCTTTCTTT.

This clone came up a few times. The V call is TRBV12-3 or TRBV12-4, the J call TRBJ2-7; D may be TRBD2 (6 bases). V lost 2 bases and J lost 6, with 11 bases in between. This CDR3 has 13 amino acids. The CDR3 DNA sequence: TGTGCCAGCAGTTTACTCCCCGGGGGCGAGCAGTACTTC. Amino acid sequence: CASSLLPGGEQYF.

This clone was observed a few times. The V and J genes are TRBV5-1 and TRBJ1-4; the D gene is possibly TRBD1 (6 bases). V was trimmed by 1 base and J by 12 bases, leaving 13 bases between them. The CDR3 has 13 amino acids. Germline V gene sequence: CDR1 SGHRS, CDR2 YFSETQ. This CDR3 reads CASSLQQGMELFF. The CDR3 nucleotides read TGCGCCAGCAGCTTGCAGCAGGGGATGGAACTGTTTTTT.

This rearrangement joins TRBV5-6 to TRBJ2-5; D might be TRBD2 (6 bases). The ends were cut back, 6 bases at V and 3 bases at J, with 12 bases in the middle. Germline loops: CDR1 SGHDT, CDR2 YYEEEE. This CDR3 spans 13 amino acids. The CDR3 spells CASTGLQKETQYF. DNA of the CDR3: TGTGCCAGCACGGGACTGCAGAAAGAGACCCAGTACTTC.

This clone was seen a single time. The rearrangement joins TRBV5-1 to TRBJ2-3, with TRBD2 matching over 9 bases. Germline CDR1 and CDR2: SGHRS and YFSETQ. Germline trimming cut 6 bases from V and 5 bases from J; bases unmatched to any gene: 7. The length of the CDR3 is 14 residues. Here the CDR3 reads CASNLAGLVDTQYF. In nucleotides, the CDR3 is TGCGCCAGCAACCTAGCGGGATTAGTAGATACGCAGTATTTT.

The chain couples TRBV7-2 to TRBJ2-7, with a tentative D call TRBD1 (6 bases). Trimming took 5 bases from V and 3 from J, leaving 17 bases between them. Germline CDR1 is SGHTA and CDR2 is FQGNSA. The CDR3 length is 15 residues. CDR3 in DNA: TGTGCCAGCAGCCCGGTGGTGGGGGCCGGCTACGAGCAGTACTTC. This gives the protein CASSPVVGAGYEQYF.

The V gene is TRBV6-5, the J gene TRBJ2-7; D is uncertain. The germline V and J ends were trimmed by 5 bases and 1 base, with 15 bases remaining between them. Germline values: CDR1 MNHEY, CDR2 SVGAGI. This CDR3 is 15 amino acids long. The CDR3 reads CASSTYSDGSYEQYF. CDR3 nucleotide sequence: TGTGCCAGCAGTACTTACTCGGACGGATCCTACGAGCAGTACTTC.

CDR3 sequence: CASSTQNNSPLHF. Here the CDR3 DNA reads TGTGCCAGCAGTACCCAGAATAATTCACCCCTCCACTTT. The gene calls are TRBV27 and TRBJ1-6; no clear D. V dropped 5 bases and J dropped 5 bases, with 7 bases sitting between them. The CDR3 has 13 amino acids. From germline, CDR1 is MNHEY and CDR2 SMNVEV (reference sequence).

V usage is TRBV16 and J usage is TRBJ1-2; TRBD1 aligns across 7 bases. V dropped 4 bases and J dropped 1; count of bases not matched to a gene: 6. This CDR3 comprises 15 residues. The germline gives CDR1 KGHSY, CDR2 FQNENV. The CDR3 bases are TGTGCCAGCAGCCCTCGACAGGGCAATAACTATGGCTACACCTTC. It codes for CASSPRQGNNYGYTF.

The rearrangement uses TRBV28 and TRBJ1-3; 8 bases map to TRBD1. The CDR3 sequence is 16 residues long. The ends lost 5 bases at V and 0 bases at J; junction bases unmatched: 6. The germline CDR1 and CDR2 sequences are MDHEN and SYDVKM. The CDR3 DNA sequence: TGTGCCAGCAGTCCCCGACAGGGGCGCTCTGGAAACACCATATATTTT. This sequence encodes CASSPRQGRSGNTIYF.

The V gene is TRBV28, the J gene TRBJ1-1, with TRBD1 identical over 12 bases. J lost 0 bases, V lost 7 bases, and 18 bases had no gene match. Looked up from germline, CDR1 is MDHEN and CDR2 is SYDVKM. The CDR3 runs to 20 residues. The CDR3 here is CASTFFDLGQGAAMNTEAFF. DNA for the CDR3: TGTGCCAGCACTTTCTTCGATCTGGGACAGGGGGCGGCTATGAACACTGAAGCTTTCTTT.

The chain joins TRBV3-1 (or the pseudogene TRBV3-2) to TRBJ2-1, with D possibly being TRBD1 (5 bases). CDR1 is LGHDT, CDR2 YNNKEL, per germline (reference sequence). The CDR3 totals 15 residues. The germline V and J ends were trimmed by 1 base and 6 bases, with 13 bases remaining between them. CDR3 residues: CASSQGSLRGNEQFF. CDR3 nucleotides: TGTGCCAGCAGCCAAGGGTCCCTTAGGGGCAATGAGCAGTTCTTC.

The rearrangement joins TRBV6-2 or TRBV6-3 to TRBJ2-7; D call uncertain. V was shortened by 5 bases and J by 8 bases, with 13 bases between the two germline ends. The CDR3 has 12 amino acids. The germline V gene encodes CDR1 MNHEY and CDR2 SVGEGT. CDR3 sequence (DNA): TGTGCCAGCAGTATGAAAAATTCGCAGCAGTACTTC. Protein product: CASSMKNSQQYF.

The chain couples TRBV5-4 to TRBJ2-3; 11 bases are a match to TRBD2. Germline CDR1 and CDR2: SGHNT and YYREEE (reference sequence). J lost 1 base, V lost 0 bases, and 4 bases had no gene match. CDR3 length: 17 residues. This CDR3 is CASSLVLAGGGTDTQYF. The CDR3 DNA follows: TGTGCCAGCAGCTTGGTTCTAGCGGGAGGTGGCACAGATACGCAGTATTTT.

The chain combines TRBV4-1 with TRBJ1-1; 7 bases align to TRBD1. Germline loops: CDR1 MGHRA, CDR2 YSYEKL. J was trimmed by 0 bases and V by 5 bases; bases with no gene match: 3. This CDR3 is 14 amino acids long. The CDR3 coding sequence is TGCGCCAGCAGCTGGGGACAGTTGAACACTGAAGCTTTCTTT. As protein: CASSWGQLNTEAFF.

The chain uses TRBV5-5 and TRBJ1-1; D remains ambiguous. Germline V gives CDR1 SGHKS, CDR2 YYEKEE (reference sequence). This CDR3 comprises 12 residues. With 0 bases removed from V and 8 bases from J, the gap between germline ends came to 8 bases. The CDR3 nucleotides are TGTGCCAGCAGCTTGGTTGAAGGCGAAGCTTTCTTT. Translation gives CASSLVEGEAFF.

The V call is TRBV5-6, the J call TRBJ1-1; tentative D call: TRBD1 (6 bases). This CDR3 has 15 amino acids. Germline V CDR1 and CDR2: SGHDT, YYEEEE. V was clipped by 2 bases and J by 0 bases, with 11 bases between them. CDR3 sequence: CASSFLQGLNTEAFF. The CDR3 DNA reads TGTGCCAGCAGCTTTCTTCAGGGGCTGAACACTGAAGCTTTCTTT.

The chain combines TRBV6-5 with TRBJ1-2; 7 positions agree with TRBD1. V was pared by 6 bases and J by 7 bases, with 2 bases of the junction left unmatched. The CDR3 totals 11 residues. Germline CDR1 and CDR2: MNHEY and SVGAGI. This CDR3 is CASRNRGGYTF. CDR3 DNA: TGTGCCAGCAGGAACAGGGGTGGCTACACCTTC.

The V call is TRBV18, the J call TRBJ2-7; 9 bases agree with TRBD2. The J segment lost 6 bases and the V segment lost 2 bases, leaving 2 bases of the junction unmatched. CDR3 length: 13 residues. Germline values: CDR1 KGHSH, CDR2 LQKENI. The CDR3 DNA sequence: TGTGCCAGCTCACCAAGCGGGAGGTTCGAGCAGTACTTC. Residues: CASSPSGRFEQYF. The whole variable domain, remainder taken from reference TRBV18 and TRBJ2-7, is NAGVMQNPRHLVRRRGQEARLRCSPMKGHSHVYWYRQLPEEGLKFMVYLQKENIIDESGMPKERFSAEFPKEGPSILRIQQVVRGDSAAYFCASSPSGRFEQYFGPGTRLTVT.

This clone was counted once. V usage is TRBV6-6 and J usage is TRBJ1-6, with 9 nucleotides matching TRBD1. The trim removed 6 bases at V and 7 bases at J, leaving 4 bases unmatched. CDR1 and CDR2 from the germline V gene are MNHNY and SVGAGI (reference sequence). The CDR3 is 14 amino acids. The CDR3 DNA reads TGTGCCAGCAGCACGACAGGGGGAAATTCACCCCTCCACTTT. Translation gives CASSTTGGNSPLHF.

The rearrangement joins TRBV5-4 to TRBJ1-4, with D perhaps matching TRBD1 (6 bases). Germline lookup yields CDR1 SGHNT and CDR2 YYREEE (reference sequence). The CDR3 spans 15 residues. V lost 2 bases and J 5 bases, leaving 13 bases between the germline ends. The chain's CDR3 is CASSFQQGPNEKLFF. The DNA for the CDR3 is TGTGCCAGCAGCTTCCAACAGGGACCCAATGAAAAACTGTTTTTT.

The gene calls are TRBV6-1 and TRBJ2-1, with D hard to call. Per germline, CDR1 MNHNS and CDR2 SASEGT. There are 13 residues in the CDR3. The V gene lost 3 bases and the J gene lost 9 bases, with 12 bases spanning the gap. The CDR3 DNA follows: TGTGCCAGCAGTGAGGCCCTACGGAGTGAGCAGTTCTTC. Its translation: CASSEALRSEQFF.